The present T cell receptor beta chain was sequenced within a study of T cell responses to AZD1222 COVID-19 vaccine. Study-wide findings and caveats: The span of vaccine-associated CD4 TCRs extended across spike, with dominance at 160-218 and 743-854. Unmutated variant regions reportedly attract nearly half of all spike-specific TCRs. All repertoire sampling was performed exclusively after the peak T cell response. Donor demographics were predominantly white British with a female majority; clonal diversity may be underestimated.

In the case of this clone: Its antigen remains unknown.

TCRdb's table, derived via immunoSEQ multiplex PCR, lists solely in-frame clones and lacks some. The sample shows 120,000 or so clones, approximately 90% of them seen only once. The CDR3 covers 11 residues. Germline CDR1 and CDR2: SGHVS and FNYEAQ. The V end was cut by 2 bases, the J end by 6 bases, with 5 bases between. Sample: peripheral blood, taken on day 0 of MenACWY control vaccination. The chain has TRBV7-6 and TRBJ2-7; D is unresolved. This clonotype originated in an adult in good health. The CDR3 DNA is TGTGCCAGCAGCTTATCGGCCGAGCAGTACTTC. The encoded protein is CASSLSAEQYF.